This TCR beta chain is drawn from a study of radiation and T cells in renal cell carcinoma. Study outcomes and limitations: No pretreatment tumor biopsies were available for baseline clonotypes.

TCRdb's copy holds only in-frame clones and misses some; the assay was immunoSEQ multiplex PCR. The sample contains about 170,000 clones, 88% of which appear only once. This sample's time point: blood 4 weeks post-SBRT, at nephrectomy. Treatment defined: 15 Gy SBRT to primary tumor, nephrectomy 4 weeks later. Nephrectomy followed 15 Gy stereotactic body radiation by 4 weeks. Serial blood draws occurred at baseline and 2 and 4 weeks post-SBRT. Clear cell pathology was present in this patient's renal cell carcinoma. This clone was counted between two and nine times. Its cognate antigen is unknown. Germline CDR1 is SGHDT and CDR2 is YYEEEE. The CDR3 has 16 amino acids. V lost 0 bases to trimming and J lost 4 bases; unmatched junction nucleotides: 7.

The chain carries TRBV5-6 and TRBJ2-7, with 10 nucleotides matching TRBD1. This TCR derives from a woman between 50 and 59 years old with renal cell carcinoma. Sequenced here: blood, sampled from a patient whose treatment included radiotherapy and nephrectomy. CDR3 bases: TGTGCCAGCAGCTTGGCCTGGGGACAGGGGATTTACGAGCAGTACTTC. Its protein product is CASSLAWGQGIYEQYF.